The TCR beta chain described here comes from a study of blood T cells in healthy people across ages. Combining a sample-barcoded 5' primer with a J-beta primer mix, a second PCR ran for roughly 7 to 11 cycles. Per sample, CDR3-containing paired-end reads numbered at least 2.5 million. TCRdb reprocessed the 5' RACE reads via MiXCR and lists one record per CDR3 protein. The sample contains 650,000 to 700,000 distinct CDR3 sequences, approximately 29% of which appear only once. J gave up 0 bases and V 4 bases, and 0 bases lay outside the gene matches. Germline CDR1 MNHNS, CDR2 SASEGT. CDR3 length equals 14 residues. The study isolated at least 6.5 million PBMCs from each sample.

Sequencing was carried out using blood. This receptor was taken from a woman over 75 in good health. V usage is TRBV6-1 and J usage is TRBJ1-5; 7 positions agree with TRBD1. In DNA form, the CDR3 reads TGTGCCAGCAGTGGGACAGGTAGCAATCAGCCCCAGCATTTT. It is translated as CASSGTGSNQPQHF.